The TCR beta chain under discussion was sequenced for a study of cytomegalovirus exposure and HLA in healthy donors. This clone was seen a handful of times. What it recognizes is unknown. The germline V and J ends were trimmed by 4 bases and 1 base, with 17 bases remaining between them. The CDR3 has 16 amino acids. Germline CDR1 reads KGHSH; CDR2 reads LQKENI. A multiplex PCR was run with 60 Vbeta primers and 13 Jbeta primers. Some clones are missing from TCRdb's copy, which holds only in-frame ones; the method was immunoSEQ multiplex PCR. The sample includes around 130,000 clones, roughly 70% of them seen just once. Study findings and constraints: Trimming of TCR beta V- and J-genes showed a link, identified in a later analysis, to a missense DCLRE1C variant.

Sequencing used PBMCs. The source of this sequence is a man aged 40-49 years in good health and CMV-seropositive. The genes are TRBV18 and TRBJ2-7; no clear D gene. The CDR3 spells CASSLNPTGGSYEQYF. The CDR3 region has the DNA TGTGCCAGCTCACTTAACCCGACGGGTGGATCCTACGAGCAGTACTTC.